The clone carrying this TCR beta chain was picked up a small number of times. Other nucleotide sequences from this sample produce the same CDR3. The data derive from a study of control samples from healthy donors and cancer patients. CDR1 is MGHDK, CDR2 SYGVNS, per germline. The CDR3 is 14 amino acids. The V gene end was trimmed by 5 bases and the J gene end by 5 bases; junction bases not matched to a gene: 5. The method was immunoSEQ multiplex PCR; TCRdb's version includes in-frame clones alone and lacks a portion of them. The data show under 300,000 clones, over 75% seen once. The chain carries TRBV25-1 and TRBJ2-1; the match to TRBD2 covers 8 bases. The specimen was PBMCs. The TCR sequence derives from a woman aged 55-70 years with lung cancer. The chain's CDR3 is CASSLSGSHNEQFF. Here the CDR3 DNA reads TGTGCCAGCAGTTTGAGCGGGAGTCACAATGAGCAGTTCTTC.